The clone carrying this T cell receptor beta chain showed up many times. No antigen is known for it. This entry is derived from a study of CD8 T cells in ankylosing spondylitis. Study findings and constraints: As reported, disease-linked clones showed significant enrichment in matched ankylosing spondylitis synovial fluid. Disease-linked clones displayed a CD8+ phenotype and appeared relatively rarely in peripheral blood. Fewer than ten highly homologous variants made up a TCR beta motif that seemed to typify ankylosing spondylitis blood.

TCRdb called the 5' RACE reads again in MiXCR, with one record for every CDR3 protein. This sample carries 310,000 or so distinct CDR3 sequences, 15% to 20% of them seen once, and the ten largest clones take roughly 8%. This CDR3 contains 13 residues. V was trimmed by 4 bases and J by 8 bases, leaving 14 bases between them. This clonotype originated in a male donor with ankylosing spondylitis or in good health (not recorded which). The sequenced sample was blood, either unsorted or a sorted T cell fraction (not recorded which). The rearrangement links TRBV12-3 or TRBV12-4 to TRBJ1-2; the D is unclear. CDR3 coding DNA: TGTGCCAGCAGTTCTGGGCCTAACTCGGGCTACACCTTC. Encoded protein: CASSSGPNSGYTF.